This T cell receptor beta chain comes out of a study of tumor and adjacent non-tumor tissue in lung cancer. Germline CDR1 reads DFQATT; CDR2 reads SNEGSKA (reference sequence). This CDR3 comprises 13 residues. V trimming: 5 bases; J trimming: 8 bases; junction bases outside the gene matches: 6. This clonotype occurred a few times. TCRbeta libraries were built with three rounds of nested PCR, modified from ARM-PCR. TCRdb reanalysed the multiplex PCR reads using MiXCR and keeps one entry per CDR3 protein. This sample yields approximately 79,000 distinct CDR3 sequences, of which roughly 72% are seen a single time; roughly 9% belongs to the top ten. The template was RNA from unsorted bulk tissue.

The specimen sequenced was lung tumor tissue. The J gene is TRBJ1-4, the V gene TRBV20-1, with 9 bases lining up with TRBD1. The clonotype comes from a middle-aged woman with non-small cell lung cancer. The DNA of the CDR3 is TGCAGTGCTGGGGGGGACAGGGACGAAAAACTGTTTTTT. Its protein product is CSAGGDRDEKLFF.